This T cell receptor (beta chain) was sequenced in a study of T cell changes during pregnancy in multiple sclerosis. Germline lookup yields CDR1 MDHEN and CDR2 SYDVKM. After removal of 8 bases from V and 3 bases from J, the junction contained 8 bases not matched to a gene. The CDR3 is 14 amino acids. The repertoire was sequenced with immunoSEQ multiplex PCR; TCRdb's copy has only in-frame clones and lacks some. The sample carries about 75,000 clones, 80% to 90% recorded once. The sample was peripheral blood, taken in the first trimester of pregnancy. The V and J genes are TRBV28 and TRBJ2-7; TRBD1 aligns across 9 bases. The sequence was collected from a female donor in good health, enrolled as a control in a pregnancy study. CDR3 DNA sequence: TGTGCCAGCCACCCACAGGGGGCTTTCTACGAGCAGTACTTC. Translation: CASHPQGAFYEQYF.